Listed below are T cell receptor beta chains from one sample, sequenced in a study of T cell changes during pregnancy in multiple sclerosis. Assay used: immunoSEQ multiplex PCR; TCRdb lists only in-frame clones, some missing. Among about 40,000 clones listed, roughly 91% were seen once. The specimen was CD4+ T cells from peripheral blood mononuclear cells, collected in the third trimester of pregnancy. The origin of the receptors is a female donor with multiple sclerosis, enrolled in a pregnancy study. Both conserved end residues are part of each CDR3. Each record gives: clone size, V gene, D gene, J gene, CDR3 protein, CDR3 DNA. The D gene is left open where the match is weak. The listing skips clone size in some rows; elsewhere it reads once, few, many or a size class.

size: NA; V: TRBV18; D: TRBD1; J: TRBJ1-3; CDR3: CASSPNRGPSGNTIYF; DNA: TGTGCCAGCTCGCCCAACAGGGGCCCCTCTGGAAACACCATATATTTT
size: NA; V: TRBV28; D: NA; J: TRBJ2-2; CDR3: CASSLSEGFPGELFF; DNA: TGTGCCAGCAGTTTATCGGAGGGATTTCCCGGGGAGCTGTTTTTT
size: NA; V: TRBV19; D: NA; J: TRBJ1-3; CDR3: CASSFISGNTIYF; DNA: TGTGCCAGTAGTTTTATCTCTGGAAACACCATATATTTT
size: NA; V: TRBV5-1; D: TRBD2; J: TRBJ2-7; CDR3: CASSLGGLQPSYEQYF; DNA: TGCGCCAGCAGCTTGGGGGGACTACAGCCCTCCTACGAGCAGTACTTC
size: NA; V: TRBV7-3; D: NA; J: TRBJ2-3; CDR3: CASSLGTPMRPDTQYF; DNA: TGTGCCAGCAGCTTAGGTACCCCCATGCGTCCAGATACGCAGTATTTT
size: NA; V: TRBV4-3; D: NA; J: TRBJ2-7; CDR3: CASSRTPGGVNEQYF; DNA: TGCGCCAGCAGCCGGACCCCCGGGGGTGTCAACGAGCAGTACTTC
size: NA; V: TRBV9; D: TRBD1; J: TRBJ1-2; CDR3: CASSVGGSRGNYGYTF; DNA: TGTGCCAGCAGCGTCGGAGGGAGCAGGGGGAACTATGGCTACACCTTC
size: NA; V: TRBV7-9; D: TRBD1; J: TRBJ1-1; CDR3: CASSVDGGTGSEAFF; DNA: TGTGCCAGCAGCGTTGATGGTGGGACAGGGAGTGAAGCTTTCTTT
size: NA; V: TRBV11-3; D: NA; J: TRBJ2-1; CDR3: CASSSGSGFDEQFF; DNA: TGTGCCAGCAGCTCCGGCTCAGGGTTCGATGAGCAGTTCTTC
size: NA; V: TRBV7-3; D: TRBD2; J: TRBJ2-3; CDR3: CASSLWATSGTSTDTQYF; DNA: TGTGCCAGCAGCTTATGGGCGACTAGCGGGACTAGCACAGATACGCAGTATTTT
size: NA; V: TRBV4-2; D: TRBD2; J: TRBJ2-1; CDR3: CASSQDRTSGGGSNEQFF; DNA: TGTGCCAGCAGCCAAGATCGAACTAGCGGAGGTGGTAGTAATGAGCAGTTCTTC
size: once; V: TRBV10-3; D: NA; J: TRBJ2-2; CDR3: CAISESERSLPGELFF; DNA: TGTGCCATCAGTGAGTCGGAGCGGAGCTTACCCGGGGAGCTGTTTTTT
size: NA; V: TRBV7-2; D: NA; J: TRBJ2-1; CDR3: CASSLLASSYNEQFF; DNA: TGTGCCAGCAGCTTATTAGCGAGCTCCTACAATGAGCAGTTCTTC
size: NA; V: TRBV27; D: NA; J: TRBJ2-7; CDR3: CASSLGQVLIYEQYF; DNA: TGTGCCAGCAGTTTAGGGCAGGTGTTAATCTACGAGCAGTACTTC
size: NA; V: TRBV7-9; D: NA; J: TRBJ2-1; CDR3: CASSFNRNSYNEQFF; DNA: TGTGCCAGCAGCTTCAACAGGAACTCCTACAATGAGCAGTTCTTC
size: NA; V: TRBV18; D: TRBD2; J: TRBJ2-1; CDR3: CASSPGLAYEQFF; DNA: TGTGCCAGCTCACCGGGACTAGCCTATGAGCAGTTCTTC
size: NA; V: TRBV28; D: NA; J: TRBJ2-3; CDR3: CASSFLHAGKDTQYF; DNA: TGTGCCAGCAGTTTTCTACACGCAGGGAAAGATACGCAGTATTTT
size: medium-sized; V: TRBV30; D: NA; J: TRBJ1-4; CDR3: CAWSGGHGEKLFF; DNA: TGTGCCTGGAGTGGAGGGCACGGTGAAAAACTGTTTTTT
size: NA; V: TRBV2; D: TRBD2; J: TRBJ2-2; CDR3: CASRLVAGAYGELFF; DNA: TGTGCCAGCAGACTAGTAGCGGGGGCGTACGGGGAGCTGTTTTTT
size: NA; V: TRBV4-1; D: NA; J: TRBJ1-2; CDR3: CASSQGGYPNYGYTF; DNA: TGCGCCAGCAGCCAAGGCGGTTATCCGAACTATGGCTACACCTTC
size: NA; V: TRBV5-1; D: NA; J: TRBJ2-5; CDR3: CASSSQWTQYF; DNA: TGCGCCAGCAGCTCCCAATGGACCCAGTACTTC
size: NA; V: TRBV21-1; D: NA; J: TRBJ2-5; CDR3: CASHSYSGSTGAEETQYF; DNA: TGTGCCAGCCACTCTTATTCCGGGTCAACAGGGGCGGAAGAGACCCAGTACTTC
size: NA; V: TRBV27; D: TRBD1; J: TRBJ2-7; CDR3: CASSLISGTGVHEQYF; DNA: TGTGCCAGCAGTCTAATTTCCGGGACAGGGGTCCACGAGCAGTACTTC
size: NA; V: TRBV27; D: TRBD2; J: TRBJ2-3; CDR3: CASSLYYRSGGRTDTQYF; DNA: TGTGCCAGCAGTTTATATTATAGAAGCGGGGGGAGGACAGATACGCAGTATTTT
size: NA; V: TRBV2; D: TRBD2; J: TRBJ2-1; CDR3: CASSFSGLAGVYNEQFF; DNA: TGTGCCAGCAGTTTTTCGGGACTAGCGGGGGTCTACAATGAGCAGTTCTTC
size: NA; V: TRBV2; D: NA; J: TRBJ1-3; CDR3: CASMGWEGSSGNTIYF; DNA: TGTGCCAGCATGGGTTGGGAGGGGAGCTCTGGAAACACCATATATTTT
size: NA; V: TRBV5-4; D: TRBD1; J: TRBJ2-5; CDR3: CASSLFRDRAQETQYF; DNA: TGTGCCAGCAGCTTGTTCCGGGACAGGGCCCAAGAGACCCAGTACTTC
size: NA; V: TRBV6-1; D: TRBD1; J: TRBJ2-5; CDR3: CASSVTGPETQYF; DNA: TGTGCCAGCAGTGTGACAGGGCCAGAGACCCAGTACTTC
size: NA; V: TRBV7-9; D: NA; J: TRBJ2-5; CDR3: CASSLVGTVQETQYF; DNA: TGTGCCAGCAGCTTAGTAGGCACAGTCCAAGAGACCCAGTACTTC
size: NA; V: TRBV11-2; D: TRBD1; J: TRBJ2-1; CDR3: CASSPRDSRYNEQFF; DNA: TGTGCCAGCAGCCCCCGGGACAGTCGCTACAATGAGCAGTTCTTC
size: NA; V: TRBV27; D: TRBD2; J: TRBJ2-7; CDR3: CASSFTPSGRSYEQYF; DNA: TGTGCCAGCAGTTTTACCCCTAGCGGGAGGTCTTACGAGCAGTACTTC
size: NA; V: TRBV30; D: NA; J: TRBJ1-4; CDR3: CAWSRGLLEIEKLFF; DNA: TGTGCCTGGAGTAGAGGACTTTTAGAGATTGAAAAACTGTTTTTT
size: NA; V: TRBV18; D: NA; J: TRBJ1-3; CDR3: CASSPARRGGNTIYF; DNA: TGTGCCAGCTCACCTGCCCGGCGGGGAGGAAACACCATATATTTT
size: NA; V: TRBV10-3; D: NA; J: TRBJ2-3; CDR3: CAIAIGALSTDTQYF; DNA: TGTGCCATCGCGATCGGAGCCCTCAGCACAGATACGCAGTATTTT
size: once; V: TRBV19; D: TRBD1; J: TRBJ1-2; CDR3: CASQGDRGPNYGYTF; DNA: TGTGCCAGCCAGGGGGACAGGGGGCCCAACTATGGCTACACCTTC
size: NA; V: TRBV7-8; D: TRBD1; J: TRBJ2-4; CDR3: CASSLSGNRGSENIQYF; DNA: TGTGCCAGCAGCTTATCGGGGAACAGGGGTAGCGAAAACATTCAGTACTTC
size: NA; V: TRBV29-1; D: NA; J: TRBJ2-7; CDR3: CSVRQGTPYEQYF; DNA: TGCAGCGTTCGGCAGGGTACTCCCTACGAGCAGTACTTC
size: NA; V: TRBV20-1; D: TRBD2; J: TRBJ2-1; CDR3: CSATPGTSRFF; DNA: TGCAGTGCCACCCCTGGGACTAGTCGCTTCTTC
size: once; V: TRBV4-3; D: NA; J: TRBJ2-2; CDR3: CASSQEPGNGELFF; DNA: TGCGCCAGCAGCCAAGAACCCGGGAACGGGGAGCTGTTTTTT
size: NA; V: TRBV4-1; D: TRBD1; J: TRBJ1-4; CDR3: CASSQAPGTGIKSKLFF; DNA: TGCGCCAGCAGCCAAGCTCCCGGGACAGGGATCAAGTCAAAACTGTTTTTT
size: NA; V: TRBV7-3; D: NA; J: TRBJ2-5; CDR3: CASSPTPRGAAETQYF; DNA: TGTGCCAGCAGCCCCACGCCCAGGGGGGCCGCGGAGACCCAGTACTTC
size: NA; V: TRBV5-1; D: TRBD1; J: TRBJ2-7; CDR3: CASSKGQGINYEQYF; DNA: TGCGCCAGCAGCAAGGGACAGGGGATAAACTACGAGCAGTACTTC
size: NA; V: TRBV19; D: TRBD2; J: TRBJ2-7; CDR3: CASSIRGGSGSQQYF; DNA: TGTGCCAGTAGTATAAGGGGGGGTAGCGGGAGTCAGCAGTACTTC
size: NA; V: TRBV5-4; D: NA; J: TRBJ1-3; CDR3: CASSLFGSGNTIYF; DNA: TGTGCCAGCAGCTTGTTCGGGTCTGGAAACACCATATATTTT
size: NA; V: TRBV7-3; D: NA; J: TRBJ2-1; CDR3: CASSLAGRSSYNEQFF; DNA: TGTGCCAGCAGCTTAGCGGGCCGAAGCTCCTACAATGAGCAGTTCTTC
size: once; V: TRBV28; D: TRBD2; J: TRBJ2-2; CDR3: CASTLGGLEGELFF; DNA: TGTGCCAGCACCTTGGGAGGGTTGGAGGGGGAGCTGTTTTTT
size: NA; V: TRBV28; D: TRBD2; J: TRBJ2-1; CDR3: CASSFRTLAAAYNEQFF; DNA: TGTGCCAGCAGTTTCCGCACTCTAGCGGCCGCCTACAATGAGCAGTTCTTC
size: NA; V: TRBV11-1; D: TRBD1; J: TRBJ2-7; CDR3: CASSLGTGSHSEQYF; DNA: TGTGCCAGCAGCCTCGGGACAGGGTCACATAGCGAGCAGTACTTC
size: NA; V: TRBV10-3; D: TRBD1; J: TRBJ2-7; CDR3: CAILAGGNEQYF; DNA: TGTGCCATCCTTGCAGGGGGCAACGAGCAGTACTTC
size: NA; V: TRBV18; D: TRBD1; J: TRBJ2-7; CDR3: CASSLTTPGQGRKRTYEQYF; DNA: TGTGCCAGCTCACTAACGACGCCGGGACAGGGACGGAAGAGAACCTACGAGCAGTACTTC
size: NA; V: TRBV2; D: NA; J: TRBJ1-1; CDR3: CASSPGGDTEAFF; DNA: TGTGCCAGCAGTCCTGGGGGGGACACTGAAGCTTTCTTT
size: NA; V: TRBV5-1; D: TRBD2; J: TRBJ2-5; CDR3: CASSSLAGAETQYF; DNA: TGCGCCAGCAGCTCACTAGCGGGGGCAGAGACCCAGTACTTC
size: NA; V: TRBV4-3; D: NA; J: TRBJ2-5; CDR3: CASSQDLRAQETQYF; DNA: TGCGCCAGCAGCCAAGATCTGAGGGCCCAAGAGACCCAGTACTTC
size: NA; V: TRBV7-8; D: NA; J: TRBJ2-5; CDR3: CASSFFEGVQETQYF; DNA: TGTGCCAGCAGCTTTTTTGAAGGGGTCCAAGAGACCCAGTACTTC
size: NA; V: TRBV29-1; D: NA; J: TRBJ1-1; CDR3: CSVEVGAVLTEAFF; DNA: TGCAGCGTTGAGGTAGGGGCCGTTCTCACTGAAGCTTTCTTT
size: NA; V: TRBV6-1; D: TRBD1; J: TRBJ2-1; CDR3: CASSDRTGWGNEQFF; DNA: TGTGCCAGCAGTGACCGGACAGGGTGGGGCAATGAGCAGTTCTTC
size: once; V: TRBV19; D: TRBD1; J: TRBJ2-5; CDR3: CATGGRTGTGLQETQYF; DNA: TGTGCCACCGGCGGACGGACCGGGACAGGCTTACAAGAGACCCAGTACTTC
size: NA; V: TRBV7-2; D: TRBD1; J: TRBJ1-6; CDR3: CASSLRGGPTSSPLHF; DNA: TGTGCCAGCAGCTTAAGAGGGGGCCCTACGAGTTCACCCCTCCACTTT